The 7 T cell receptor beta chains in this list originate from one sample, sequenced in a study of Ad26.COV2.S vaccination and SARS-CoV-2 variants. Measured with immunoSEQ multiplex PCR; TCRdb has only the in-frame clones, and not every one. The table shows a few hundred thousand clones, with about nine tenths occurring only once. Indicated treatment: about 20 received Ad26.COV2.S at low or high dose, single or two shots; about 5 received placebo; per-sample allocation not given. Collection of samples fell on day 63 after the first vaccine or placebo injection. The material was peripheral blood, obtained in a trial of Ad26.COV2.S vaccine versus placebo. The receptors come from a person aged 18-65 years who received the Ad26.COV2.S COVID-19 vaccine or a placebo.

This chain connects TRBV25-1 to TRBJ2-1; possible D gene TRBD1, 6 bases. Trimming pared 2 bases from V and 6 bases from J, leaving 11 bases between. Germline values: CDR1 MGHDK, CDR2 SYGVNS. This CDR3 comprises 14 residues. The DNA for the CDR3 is TGTGCCAGCAGTGAAGCCGGGACACGCAATGAGCAGTTCTTC. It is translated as CASSEAGTRNEQFF.

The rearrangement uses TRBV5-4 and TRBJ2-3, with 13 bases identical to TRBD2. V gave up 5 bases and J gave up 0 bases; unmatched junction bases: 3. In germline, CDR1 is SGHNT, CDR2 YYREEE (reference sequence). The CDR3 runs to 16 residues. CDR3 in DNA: TGTGCCAGCAGGGAGGGACTAGCGGGGAGCACAGATACGCAGTATTTT. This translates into CASREGLAGSTDTQYF.

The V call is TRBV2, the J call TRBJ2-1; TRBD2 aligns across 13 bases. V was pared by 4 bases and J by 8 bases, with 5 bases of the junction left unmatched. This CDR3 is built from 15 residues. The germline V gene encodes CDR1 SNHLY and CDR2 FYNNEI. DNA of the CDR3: TGTGCCAGCAGTGGGACTAGCGGGAGAAGGTATGAGCAGTTCTTC. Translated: CASSGTSGRRYEQFF.

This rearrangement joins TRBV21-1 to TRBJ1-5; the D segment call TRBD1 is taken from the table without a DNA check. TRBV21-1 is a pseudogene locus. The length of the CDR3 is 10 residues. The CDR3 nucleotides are TGTGCCAGCGGGGCTCAGCCCCAGCATTTT. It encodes CASGAQPQHF.

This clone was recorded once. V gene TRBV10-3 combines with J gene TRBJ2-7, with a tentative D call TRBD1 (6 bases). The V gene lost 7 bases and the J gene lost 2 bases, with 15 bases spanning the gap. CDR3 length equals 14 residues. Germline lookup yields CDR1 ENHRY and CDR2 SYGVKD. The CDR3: CAITEAAGAYEQYF. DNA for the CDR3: TGTGCCATCACCGAGGCGGCAGGGGCCTACGAGCAGTACTTC.

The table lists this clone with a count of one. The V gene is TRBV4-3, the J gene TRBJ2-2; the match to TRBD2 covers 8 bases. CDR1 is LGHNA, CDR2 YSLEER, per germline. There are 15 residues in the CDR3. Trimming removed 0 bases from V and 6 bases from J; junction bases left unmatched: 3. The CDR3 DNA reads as TGCGCCAGCAGCCAAGAGGAGGGACTAGCCGGGGAGCTGTTTTTT. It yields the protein CASSQEEGLAGELFF.

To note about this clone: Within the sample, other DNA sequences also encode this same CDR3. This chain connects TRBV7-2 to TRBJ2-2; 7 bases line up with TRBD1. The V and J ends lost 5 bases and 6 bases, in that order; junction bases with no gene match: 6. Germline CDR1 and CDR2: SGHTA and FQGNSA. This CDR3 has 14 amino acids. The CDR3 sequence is CASSPRQGSGELFF. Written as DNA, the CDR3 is TGTGCCAGCAGCCCCCGACAGGGCTCCGGGGAGCTGTTTTTT.